This T cell receptor (beta chain) was recovered during a study of T cell changes during pregnancy in multiple sclerosis. The germline gives CDR1 MDHEN, CDR2 SYDVKM. The CDR3 totals 13 residues. Trimming took 6 bases from V and 5 from J, leaving 14 bases between them. TCRdb's table, derived via immunoSEQ multiplex PCR, lists solely in-frame clones and lacks some. The sample records some 69,000 clones, around 90% being singletons. The sample here was peripheral blood, taken in the second trimester of pregnancy. This sequence was found in a female donor in good health, enrolled as a control in a pregnancy study. The chain employs TRBV28 and TRBJ2-7, with D maybe TRBD2 (5 bases). CDR3: CASSIILGHEQYF. CDR3 coding DNA: TGTGCCAGCAGCATAATACTAGGACACGAGCAGTACTTC. Full variable domain (missing parts from reference TRBV28 and TRBJ2-7): DVKVTQSSRYLVKRTGEKVFLECVQDMDHENMFWYRQDPGLGLRLIYFSYDVKMKEKGDIPEGYSVSREKKERFSLILESASTNQTSMYLCASSIILGHEQYFGPGTRLTVT.